A single TCR beta chain is shown here with its context. No antigen is known for it. Only in-frame clones appear in the TCRdb table, and some are missing; sequencing was by immunoSEQ multiplex PCR. The data show roughly 100,000 clones, with around 92% seen just once and roughly 44% held by the top ten. This entry belongs to a study of T cell responses to AZD1222 COVID-19 vaccine. For the study at large: Pooled in the analysis were second doses at about 4 or about 12 weeks. Findings and limits, study-wide: Clonal diversity may have been underestimated in mostly white British donors. Just a handful of people given AZD1222 tested seropositive at baseline. Spike was spanned by vaccine-associated CD4 TCRs, with dominance at 160-218 and 743-854.

Per germline, CDR1 SNHLY and CDR2 FYNNEI. Trimming cost V 6 bases and J 14 bases; bases outside gene matches: 9. The CDR3 loop spans 12 amino acids. Sequencing used peripheral blood, obtained on day 0 of AZD1222 vaccination. This chain links TRBV2 with TRBJ2-1, with 8 bases identical to TRBD2. The source of this sequence is an adult in good health. DNA for the CDR3: TGTGCCAGCAGCGGTAGGACTAGCCCGGAGTTCTTC. Translating it yields CASSGRTSPEFF.